The count of the clone carrying this T cell receptor beta chain is one. The source of the sample is a study of PD-L1 blockade in urothelial cancer. Turning to the study itself: Counts from blood samples showed a median of 141,255 T cells.

Synthetic TCR analog templates were spiked into all PCRs individually. Method: immunoSEQ multiplex PCR; TCRdb's copy keeps in-frame clones and lacks some. Of 60,000 to 80,000 clones in the sample, about nine tenths were seen once. The germline gives CDR1 LNHDA, CDR2 SQIVND (reference sequence). The CDR3 runs 15 residues. The ends lost 10 bases at V and 1 base at J; junction bases unmatched: 8. Time point specified: peripheral blood 6 weeks after treatment start. Samples spanned pretreatment and treatment, with 1 to 8 time points per patient. The chain is built from TRBV19 and TRBJ2-3, with 10 bases matching TRBD1. Source: PBMCs, taken around atezolizumab (anti-PD-L1) treatment. This clonotype was sampled from a man aged 60 to 69 with urothelial cancer. The CDR3 loop reads CATGTGAEGTDTQYF. CDR3 nucleotides: TGTGCCACCGGGACAGGGGCCGAAGGCACAGATACGCAGTATTTT.